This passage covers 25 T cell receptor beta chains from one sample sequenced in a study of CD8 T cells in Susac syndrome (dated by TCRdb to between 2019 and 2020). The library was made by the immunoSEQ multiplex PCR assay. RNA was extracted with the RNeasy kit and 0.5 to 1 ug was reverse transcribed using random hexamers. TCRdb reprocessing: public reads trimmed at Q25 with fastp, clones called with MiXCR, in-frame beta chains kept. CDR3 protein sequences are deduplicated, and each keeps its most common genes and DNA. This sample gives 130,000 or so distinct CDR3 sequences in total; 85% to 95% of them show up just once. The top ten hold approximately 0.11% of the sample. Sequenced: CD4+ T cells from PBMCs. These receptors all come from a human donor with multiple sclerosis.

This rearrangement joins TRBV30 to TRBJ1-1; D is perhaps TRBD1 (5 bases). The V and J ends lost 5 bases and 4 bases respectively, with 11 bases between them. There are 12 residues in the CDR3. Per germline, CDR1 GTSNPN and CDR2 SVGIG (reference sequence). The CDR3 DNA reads TGTGCCTGGGGTCTTGGGGGCACTGAAGCTTTCTTT. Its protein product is CAWGLGGTEAFF.

The CDR3 loop reads CASSLEGKNTEAFF. In DNA, the CDR3 is TGTGCCAGCAGTTTAGAGGGTAAGAACACTGAAGCTTTCTTT. The chain uses TRBV12-3 or TRBV12-4 and TRBJ1-1; D gene ambiguous. V was clipped by 1 base and J by 1 base, with 7 bases between them. This CDR3 is 14 amino acids long.

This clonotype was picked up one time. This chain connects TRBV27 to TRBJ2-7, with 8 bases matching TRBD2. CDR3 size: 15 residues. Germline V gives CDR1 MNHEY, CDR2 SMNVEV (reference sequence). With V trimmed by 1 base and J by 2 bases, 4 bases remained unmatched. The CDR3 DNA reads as TGTGCCAGCAGTTTATTTCGCGGGGGGACCTACGAGCAGTACTTC. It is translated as CASSLFRGGTYEQYF.

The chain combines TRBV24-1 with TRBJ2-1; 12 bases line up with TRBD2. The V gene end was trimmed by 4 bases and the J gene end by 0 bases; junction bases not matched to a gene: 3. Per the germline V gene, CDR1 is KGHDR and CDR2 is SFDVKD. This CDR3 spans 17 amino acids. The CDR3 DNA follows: TGTGCCACCAGTGACCCGGGACTAGCGGGCTCCTACAATGAGCAGTTCTTC. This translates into CATSDPGLAGSYNEQFF.

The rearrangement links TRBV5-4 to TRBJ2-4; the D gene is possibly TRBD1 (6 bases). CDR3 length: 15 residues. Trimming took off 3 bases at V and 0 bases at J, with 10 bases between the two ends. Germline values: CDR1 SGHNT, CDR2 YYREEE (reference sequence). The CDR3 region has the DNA TGTGCCAGCAGCTCTTGGACAGAAGCCAAAAACATTCAGTACTTC. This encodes CASSSWTEAKNIQYF. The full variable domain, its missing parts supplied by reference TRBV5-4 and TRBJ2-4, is ETGVTQSPTHLIKTRGQQVTLRCSSQSGHNTVSWYQQALGQGPQFIFQYYREEENGRGNFPPRFSGLQFPNYSSELNVNALELDDSALYLCASSSWTEAKNIQYFGAGTRLSVL.

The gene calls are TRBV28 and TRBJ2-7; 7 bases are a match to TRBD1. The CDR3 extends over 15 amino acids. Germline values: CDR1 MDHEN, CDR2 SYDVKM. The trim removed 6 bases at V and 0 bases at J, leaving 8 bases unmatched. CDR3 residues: CASRVQAGGSYEQYF. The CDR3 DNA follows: TGTGCCAGCAGGGTCCAAGCAGGGGGCTCCTACGAGCAGTACTTC.

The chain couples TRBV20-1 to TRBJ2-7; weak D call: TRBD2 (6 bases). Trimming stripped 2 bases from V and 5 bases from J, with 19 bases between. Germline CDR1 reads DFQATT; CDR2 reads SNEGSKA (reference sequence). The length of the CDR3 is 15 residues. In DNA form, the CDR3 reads TGCAGTGCTAGAAGATCCGGGACTGTCCGCAACGAGCAGTACTTC. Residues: CSARRSGTVRNEQYF.

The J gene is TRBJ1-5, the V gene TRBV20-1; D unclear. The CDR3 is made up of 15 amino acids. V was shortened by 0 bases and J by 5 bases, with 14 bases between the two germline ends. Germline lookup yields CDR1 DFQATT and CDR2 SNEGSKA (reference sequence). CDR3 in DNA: TGCAGTGCTAGAGATCACGAGGGATGGTATCAGCCCCAGCATTTT. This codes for CSARDHEGWYQPQHF.

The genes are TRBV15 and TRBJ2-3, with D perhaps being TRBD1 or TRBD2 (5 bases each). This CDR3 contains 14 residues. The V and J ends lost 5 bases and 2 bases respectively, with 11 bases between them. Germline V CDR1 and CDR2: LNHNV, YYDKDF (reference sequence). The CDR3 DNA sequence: TGTGCCACCAGCGGTGGGGACGCCACAGATACGCAGTATTTT. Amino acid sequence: CATSGGDATDTQYF. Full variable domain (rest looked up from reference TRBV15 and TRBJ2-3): DAMVIQNPRYQVTQFGKPVTLSCSQTLNHNVMYWYQQKSSQAPKLLFHYYDKDFNNEADTPDNFQSRRPNTSFCFLDIRSPGLGDTAMYLCATSGGDATDTQYFGPGTRLTVL.

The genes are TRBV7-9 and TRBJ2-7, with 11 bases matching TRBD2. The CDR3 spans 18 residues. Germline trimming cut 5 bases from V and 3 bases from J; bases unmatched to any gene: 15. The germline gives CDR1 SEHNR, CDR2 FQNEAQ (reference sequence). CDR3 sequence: CASSLPGLAGPTNYEQYF. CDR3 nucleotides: TGTGCCAGCAGCCTCCCAGGACTAGCGGGCCCGACAAACTACGAGCAGTACTTC. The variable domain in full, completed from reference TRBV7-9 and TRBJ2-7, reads DTGVSQNPRHKITKRGQNVTFRCDPISEHNRLYWYRQTLGQGPEFLTYFQNEAQLEKSRLLSDRFSAERPKGSFSTLEIQRTEQGDSAMYLCASSLPGLAGPTNYEQYFGPGTRLTVT.

The chain's CDR3 is CSLGLRGGQETQYF. DNA for the CDR3: TGCAGCTTAGGACTAAGAGGAGGGCAAGAGACCCAGTACTTC. The gene calls are TRBV29-1 and TRBJ2-5; D possibly corresponds to TRBD2 (6 bases). The CDR3 extends over 14 amino acids. V lost 8 bases, J lost 2 bases, and 18 bases lay in between. Germline V lookup: CDR1 SQVTM, CDR2 ANQGSEA.

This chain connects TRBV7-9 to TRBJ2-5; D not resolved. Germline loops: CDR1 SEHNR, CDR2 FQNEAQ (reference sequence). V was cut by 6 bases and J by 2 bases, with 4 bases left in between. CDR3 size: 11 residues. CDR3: CASRSQETQYF. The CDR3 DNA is TGTGCCAGCAGGTCTCAAGAGACCCAGTACTTC. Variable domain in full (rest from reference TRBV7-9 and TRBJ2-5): DTGVSQNPRHKITKRGQNVTFRCDPISEHNRLYWYRQTLGQGPEFLTYFQNEAQLEKSRLLSDRFSAERPKGSFSTLEIQRTEQGDSAMYLCASRSQETQYFGPGTRLLVL.

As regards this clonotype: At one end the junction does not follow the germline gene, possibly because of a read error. CDR3 DNA sequence: TGCAGTGCGAGAGTAAAGGGCGGGGAGCTGTTTTTT. It codes for CSARVKGGELFF. The rearrangement links TRBV20-1 to TRBJ2-2; D gene unclear. Germline CDR1 reads DFQATT; CDR2 reads SNEGSKA (reference sequence). The CDR3 totals 12 residues.

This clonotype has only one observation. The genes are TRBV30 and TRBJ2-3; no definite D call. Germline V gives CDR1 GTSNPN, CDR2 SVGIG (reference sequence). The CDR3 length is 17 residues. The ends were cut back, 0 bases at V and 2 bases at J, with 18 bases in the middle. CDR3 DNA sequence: TGTGCCTGGAGTGTATCTGGGCTTCCCTCCCTCACAGATACGCAGTATTTT. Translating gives CAWSVSGLPSLTDTQYF.

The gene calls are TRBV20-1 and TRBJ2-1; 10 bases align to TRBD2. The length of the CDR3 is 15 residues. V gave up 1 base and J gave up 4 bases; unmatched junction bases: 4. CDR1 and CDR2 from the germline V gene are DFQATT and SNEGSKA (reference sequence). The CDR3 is CSARVASGSYNEQFF. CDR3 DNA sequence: TGCAGTGCTAGAGTGGCTAGCGGGAGTTACAATGAGCAGTTCTTC.

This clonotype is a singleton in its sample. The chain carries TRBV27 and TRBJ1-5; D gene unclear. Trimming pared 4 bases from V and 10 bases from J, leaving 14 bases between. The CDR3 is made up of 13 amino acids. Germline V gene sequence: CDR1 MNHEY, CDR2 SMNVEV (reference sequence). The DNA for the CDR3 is TGTGCCAGCAGTTACCGGACGGCAAGCCCCCAGCATTTT. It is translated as CASSYRTASPQHF.

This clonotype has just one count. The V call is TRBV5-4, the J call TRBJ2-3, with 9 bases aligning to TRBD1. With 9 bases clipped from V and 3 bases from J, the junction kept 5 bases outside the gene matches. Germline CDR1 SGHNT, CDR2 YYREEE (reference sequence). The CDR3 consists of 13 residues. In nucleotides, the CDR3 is TGTGCCACCAGACAGGGGGGGACAGATACGCAGTATTTT. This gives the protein CATRQGGTDTQYF.

CDR3 coding DNA: TGCGCCAGCAGCTTGGATGCAGGGGGCTCTGGGGCCAACGTCCTGACTTTC. It encodes CASSLDAGGSGANVLTF. The chain recombines TRBV5-1 with TRBJ2-6, with 7 bases matching TRBD1. With V trimmed by 0 bases and J by 0 bases, 3 bases remained unmatched. The CDR3 is 17 amino acids. Germline-derived CDR1 and CDR2 are SGHRS and YFSETQ. Together with reference TRBV5-1 and TRBJ2-6, the CDR3 gives the full variable domain: KAGVTQTPRYLIKTRGQQVTLSCSPISGHRSVSWYQQTPGQGLQFLFEYFSETQRNKGNFPGRFSGRQFSNSRSEMNVSTLELGDSALYLCASSLDAGGSGANVLTFGAGSRLTVL.

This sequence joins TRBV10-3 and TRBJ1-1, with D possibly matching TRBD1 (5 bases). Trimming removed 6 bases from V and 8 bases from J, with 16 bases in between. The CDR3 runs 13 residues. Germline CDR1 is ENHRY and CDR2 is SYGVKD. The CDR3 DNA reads TGTGCCATCAGCTTCTCGGTGGGGCAGGAAGCTTTCTTT. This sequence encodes CAISFSVGQEAFF.

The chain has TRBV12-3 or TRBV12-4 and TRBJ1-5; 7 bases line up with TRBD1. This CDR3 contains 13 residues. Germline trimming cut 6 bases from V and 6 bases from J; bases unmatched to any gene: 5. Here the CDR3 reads CASRTGKGQPQHF. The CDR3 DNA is TGTGCCAGCAGGACAGGGAAGGGTCAGCCCCAGCATTTT.

CDR3 in amino acids: CASTASGQAHEQYF. CDR3 nucleotide sequence: TGTGCCAGCACCGCATCAGGACAAGCTCACGAGCAGTACTTC. The rearrangement uses TRBV6-5 and TRBJ2-7; D is possibly TRBD1 (5 bases). From germline, CDR1 is MNHEY and CDR2 SVGAGI. There are 14 residues in the CDR3. Trimming removed 7 bases at V and 5 bases at J, with 18 bases between.

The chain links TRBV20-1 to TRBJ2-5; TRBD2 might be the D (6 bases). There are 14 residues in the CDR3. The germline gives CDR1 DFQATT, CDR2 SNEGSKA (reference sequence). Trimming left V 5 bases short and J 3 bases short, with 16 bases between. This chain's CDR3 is CSALRRAGEETQYF. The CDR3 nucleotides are TGCAGTGCTTTACGGAGGGCCGGAGAAGAGACCCAGTACTTC.

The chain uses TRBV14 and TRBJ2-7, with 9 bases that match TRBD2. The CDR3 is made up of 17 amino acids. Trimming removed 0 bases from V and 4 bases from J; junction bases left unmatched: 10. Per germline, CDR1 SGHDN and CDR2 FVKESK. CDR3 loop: CASSQDKREASKYEQYF. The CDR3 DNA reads TGTGCCAGCAGCCAAGATAAGCGGGAGGCGTCGAAGTACGAGCAGTACTTC. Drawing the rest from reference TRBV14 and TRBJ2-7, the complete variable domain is EAGVTQFPSHSVIEKGQTVTLRCDPISGHDNLYWYRRVMGKEIKFLLHFVKESKQDESGMPNNRFLAERTGGTYSTLKVQPAELEDSGVYFCASSQDKREASKYEQYFGPGTRLTVT.

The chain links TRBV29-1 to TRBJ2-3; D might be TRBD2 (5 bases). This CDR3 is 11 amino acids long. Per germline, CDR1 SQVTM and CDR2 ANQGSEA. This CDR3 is CAWEITDTQYF. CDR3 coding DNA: TGCGCCTGGGAGATCACAGATACGCAGTATTTT.

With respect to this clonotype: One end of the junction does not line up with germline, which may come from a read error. The CDR3 protein is CSAVKREVLSLHF. DNA for the CDR3: TGCAGTGCTGTAAAGCGGGAGGTTCTCTCGTTGCACTTC. The chain combines TRBV20-1 with TRBJ2-7; 9 nucleotides match TRBD2. Germline CDR1 and CDR2: DFQATT and SNEGSKA (reference sequence). The CDR3 totals 13 residues.